This T cell receptor beta chain was sequenced for a study of CD8 T cells in Susac syndrome. Points from the study as a whole: Across the total CD8+ repertoires, 15 to 20 Susac-specific public clones were detected, and across the CD8+ TEMRA repertoires, roughly 5 such clones were detected.

With regard to this clonotype: The antigen is not known.

The RNA, about 0.45 to 1 ug, was put through reverse transcription using random hexamers. MiXCR, run by TCRdb on the immunoSEQ multiplex PCR reads, gives a single entry per CDR3 protein. The data hold about 100,000 distinct CDR3 sequences, with 95% observed a single time. This TCR came from a human donor with Susac syndrome. Sequenced sample: CD8+ T cells from PBMCs.

The CDR3 sequence is CASSSHVGEQYF. The DNA of the CDR3 is TGTGCCAGCAGTTCTCACGTTGGCGAGCAGTACTTC. J is TRBJ2-7 and V is TRBV12-3 or TRBV12-4, with D unclear. The CDR3 sequence is 12 residues long. Trimming cost V 4 bases and J 6 bases, with 10 bases left between them.